This T cell receptor (beta chain) was recovered during a study of blood T cells in healthy people across ages. Whole-study findings and limits: Possibly confounding the expanded clonotype changes was the fact that donor CMV status was unknown.

PCR was performed a second time for 7 to 11 cycles using a sample-barcoded 5' primer and a J-beta primer mix. TCRdb reprocessed the 5' RACE reads with MiXCR, giving one entry per CDR3 protein. The repertoire holds just over 1 million distinct CDR3 sequences, with 40% to 50% as singletons. Only a few counts were recorded for this clonotype. Its target is not known. Trimming shortened V by 0 bases and J by 5 bases, and 8 bases separated the two germline ends. The CDR3 runs to 14 residues. Germline CDR1 is MNHEY and CDR2 is SVGAGI. This clonotype originated in a woman aged 60-75 years in good health. The rearrangement uses TRBV6-5 and TRBJ2-1, with D possibly being TRBD1 (5 bases). Sequenced sample: blood. CDR3: CASSYSGVHNEQFF. The CDR3 DNA is TGTGCCAGCAGTTACTCAGGGGTACACAATGAGCAGTTCTTC.